The rows below give T cell receptor beta chains drawn from one sample of a study of CD8 T cells in Susac syndrome. TCRdb reprocessed the immunoSEQ multiplex PCR reads via MiXCR and lists one record per CDR3 protein. The sample has 150,000 or so distinct CDR3 sequences, roughly 95% seen once; the top ten hold 0.12%. The sequenced material came from CD4+ T cells from PBMCs. The receptor set was obtained from a human donor with Susac syndrome. Both conserved end residues are part of each CDR3. The order of the fields is V gene, D gene, J gene, clone size, CDR3 protein, CDR3 DNA. The D gene is left open where the match is weak. Clone size, where shown, is once, few, many, or a class for clones that have expanded.

v_gene: TRBV12-3/TRBV12-4
d_gene: NA
j_gene: TRBJ2-2
abundance: NA
CDR3aa: CASSAFGPGPYTGELFF
CDR3nt: TGTGCCAGCAGTGCCTTTGGACCCGGACCTTACACCGGGGAGCTGTTTTTT

v_gene: TRBV24-1
d_gene: NA
j_gene: TRBJ1-2
abundance: NA
CDR3aa: CATSDLNRANGYTF
CDR3nt: TGTGCCACCAGTGATTTGAATCGGGCCAACGGCTACACCTTC

v_gene: TRBV12-3/TRBV12-4
d_gene: NA
j_gene: TRBJ2-1
abundance: once
CDR3aa: CASSLKEGKDEQFF
CDR3nt: TGTGCCAGCAGCCTCAAAGAGGGGAAGGATGAGCAGTTCTTC

v_gene: TRBV28
d_gene: TRBD2
j_gene: TRBJ2-3
abundance: NA
CDR3aa: CASSSNRLAGTDTQYF
CDR3nt: TGTGCCAGCAGTTCAAACAGACTAGCGGGGACAGATACGCAGTATTTT

v_gene: TRBV19
d_gene: TRBD1
j_gene: TRBJ1-2
abundance: NA
CDR3aa: CAIRDRGLAYGYTF
CDR3nt: TGTGCCATCCGGGACAGGGGATTAGCTTATGGCTACACCTTC

v_gene: TRBV6-5
d_gene: NA
j_gene: TRBJ2-7
abundance: NA
CDR3aa: CASSLGAGEQYF
CDR3nt: TGTGCCAGCAGTTTAGGGGCGGGCGAGCAGTACTTC

v_gene: TRBV29-1
d_gene: TRBD2
j_gene: TRBJ2-7
abundance: NA
CDR3aa: CSVRTSGSYEQYF
CDR3nt: TGCAGTGTTCGGACTAGCGGCTCCTACGAGCAGTACTTC

v_gene: TRBV20-1
d_gene: TRBD2
j_gene: TRBJ2-5
abundance: NA
CDR3aa: CSATGTSGAQETQYF
CDR3nt: TGCAGTGCTACGGGGACTAGCGGAGCTCAAGAGACCCAGTACTTC

v_gene: TRBV30
d_gene: NA
j_gene: TRBJ2-5
abundance: NA
CDR3aa: CAWSGSRWRDEETQYF
CDR3nt: TGTGCCTGGAGTGGTTCCCGGTGGCGGGATGAAGAGACCCAGTACTTC

v_gene: TRBV6-2/TRBV6-3
d_gene: NA
j_gene: TRBJ1-1
abundance: NA
CDR3aa: CASSYSMGGLNTEAFF
CDR3nt: TGTGCCAGCAGTTACTCGATGGGGGGCCTGAACACTGAAGCTTTCTTT

v_gene: TRBV7-2
d_gene: NA
j_gene: TRBJ2-6
abundance: NA
CDR3aa: CASSLRSSGANVLTF
CDR3nt: TGTGCCAGCAGCTTAAGGTCATCTGGGGCCAACGTCCTGACTTTC

v_gene: TRBV10-3
d_gene: NA
j_gene: TRBJ2-5
abundance: once
CDR3aa: CAISDPGTQETQYF
CDR3nt: TGTGCCATCAGTGACCCCGGGACCCAAGAGACCCAGTACTTC

v_gene: TRBV5-1
d_gene: TRBD1
j_gene: TRBJ2-1
abundance: NA
CDR3aa: CASSLDRVQFF
CDR3nt: TGCGCCAGCAGCCTGGACAGGGTGCAGTTCTTC

v_gene: TRBV10-3
d_gene: NA
j_gene: TRBJ2-3
abundance: once
CDR3aa: CAIREGWTVNTDTQYF
CDR3nt: TGTGCCATCAGGGAGGGGTGGACAGTCAACACAGATACGCAGTATTTT

v_gene: TRBV29-1
d_gene: NA
j_gene: TRBJ1-6
abundance: once
CDR3aa: CSVGGGSYNSPLHF
CDR3nt: TGCAGCGTGGGGGGGGGCTCCTATAATTCACCCCTCCACTTT

v_gene: TRBV4-3
d_gene: TRBD1
j_gene: TRBJ1-1
abundance: NA
CDR3aa: CASSPRTGDEAFF
CDR3nt: TGCGCCAGCAGCCCACGGACAGGGGATGAAGCTTTCTTT

v_gene: TRBV19
d_gene: NA
j_gene: TRBJ2-2
abundance: NA
CDR3aa: CATKRAANTGELFF
CDR3nt: TGTGCCACAAAGAGAGCAGCGAACACCGGGGAGCTGTTTTTT

v_gene: TRBV4-3
d_gene: NA
j_gene: TRBJ2-1
abundance: NA
CDR3aa: CASSQGPESYNEQFF
CDR3nt: TGCGCCAGCAGCCAAGGTCCTGAGTCCTACAATGAGCAGTTCTTC

v_gene: TRBV14
d_gene: TRBD2
j_gene: TRBJ2-3
abundance: NA
CDR3aa: CASRQAGATDTQYF
CDR3nt: TGTGCCAGCAGGCAAGCGGGAGCCACAGATACGCAGTATTTT

v_gene: TRBV7-9
d_gene: TRBD1
j_gene: TRBJ2-3
abundance: NA
CDR3aa: CAGGQGATESTDTQYF
CDR3nt: TGTGCCGGTGGACAGGGGGCAACGGAAAGCACAGATACGCAGTATTTT

v_gene: TRBV5-6
d_gene: NA
j_gene: TRBJ1-1
abundance: NA
CDR3aa: CASSLEPNTEAFF
CDR3nt: TGTGCCAGCAGCTTGGAACCGAACACTGAAGCTTTCTTT

v_gene: TRBV18
d_gene: NA
j_gene: TRBJ1-1
abundance: NA
CDR3aa: CASSYGGRNTEAFF
CDR3nt: TGTGCCAGCTCATACGGGGGTAGGAACACTGAAGCTTTCTTT

v_gene: TRBV20-1
d_gene: TRBD1
j_gene: TRBJ2-7
abundance: NA
CDR3aa: CSARAASYSGTGGDLGSYEQYF
CDR3nt: TGCAGTGCTAGAGCTGCTTCATACTCCGGGACAGGGGGCGACCTTGGCTCCTACGAGCAGTACTTC

v_gene: TRBV12-3/TRBV12-4
d_gene: NA
j_gene: TRBJ2-2
abundance: NA
CDR3aa: CASSPAGLQNTGELFF
CDR3nt: TGTGCCAGCAGTCCTGCTGGACTCCAGAACACCGGGGAGCTGTTTTTT

v_gene: TRBV2
d_gene: TRBD2
j_gene: TRBJ2-1
abundance: NA
CDR3aa: CASGRLAGRAGEQFF
CDR3nt: TGTGCCAGTGGAAGACTAGCGGGGCGTGCTGGTGAGCAGTTCTTC

v_gene: TRBV30
d_gene: TRBD2
j_gene: TRBJ2-1
abundance: NA
CDR3aa: CAWSAGALAGFSYNEQFF
CDR3nt: TGTGCCTGGAGTGCGGGCGCGCTAGCGGGGTTCTCCTACAATGAGCAGTTCTTC

v_gene: TRBV6-5
d_gene: NA
j_gene: TRBJ2-1
abundance: NA
CDR3aa: CASSFTGTLGRNEQFF
CDR3nt: TGTGCCAGCAGTTTCACCGGGACACTGGGAAGGAATGAGCAGTTCTTC

v_gene: TRBV20-1
d_gene: TRBD1
j_gene: TRBJ1-5
abundance: NA
CDR3aa: CSASRGPSNQPQHF
CDR3nt: TGCAGTGCTAGCAGGGGGCCCAGCAATCAGCCCCAGCATTTT

v_gene: TRBV27
d_gene: TRBD2
j_gene: TRBJ2-1
abundance: NA
CDR3aa: CASSTGRGGNNEQFF
CDR3nt: TGTGCCAGCAGTACTGGGCGGGGGGGTAACAATGAGCAGTTCTTC

v_gene: TRBV14
d_gene: NA
j_gene: TRBJ1-2
abundance: few
CDR3aa: CASSQDLGYGYTF
CDR3nt: TGTGCCAGCAGCCAAGACCTGGGCTATGGCTACACCTTC

v_gene: TRBV6-2/TRBV6-3
d_gene: NA
j_gene: TRBJ1-2
abundance: NA
CDR3aa: CASSSRWGYTF
CDR3nt: TGTGCCAGCAGCTCCCGGTGGGGCTACACCTTC

v_gene: TRBV29-1
d_gene: NA
j_gene: TRBJ1-2
abundance: NA
CDR3aa: CSVGDEANYGYTF
CDR3nt: TGCAGCGTTGGCGACGAAGCTAACTATGGCTACACCTTC

v_gene: TRBV14
d_gene: NA
j_gene: TRBJ2-2
abundance: NA
CDR3aa: CASSPTGGELFF
CDR3nt: TGTGCCAGCAGCCCGACGGGCGGGGAGCTGTTTTTT

v_gene: TRBV30
d_gene: NA
j_gene: TRBJ2-3
abundance: NA
CDR3aa: CAWSAGSTDTQYF
CDR3nt: TGTGCCTGGAGTGCTGGTAGCACAGATACGCAGTATTTT

v_gene: TRBV30
d_gene: TRBD2
j_gene: TRBJ2-1
abundance: NA
CDR3aa: CAWSPSGLSSYNEQFF
CDR3nt: TGTGCCTGGAGCCCTAGCGGCCTGAGCTCCTACAATGAGCAGTTCTTC

v_gene: TRBV5-1
d_gene: TRBD1
j_gene: TRBJ2-1
abundance: NA
CDR3aa: CASSLTGGHNEQFF
CDR3nt: TGCGCCAGCAGCCTGACAGGGGGACACAATGAGCAGTTCTTC

v_gene: TRBV7-2
d_gene: NA
j_gene: TRBJ2-6
abundance: NA
CDR3aa: CASAPEASGANVLTF
CDR3nt: TGTGCCAGCGCCCCAGAGGCCTCTGGGGCCAACGTCCTGACTTTC

v_gene: TRBV20-1
d_gene: TRBD2
j_gene: TRBJ2-7
abundance: NA
CDR3aa: CSAAPAGTSGIYEQYF
CDR3nt: TGCAGTGCTGCCCCGGCAGGGACTAGCGGGATCTACGAGCAGTACTTC

v_gene: TRBV2
d_gene: NA
j_gene: TRBJ2-1
abundance: NA
CDR3aa: CASSEQGSEQFF
CDR3nt: TGTGCCAGCAGTGAACAGGGGAGTGAGCAGTTCTTC

v_gene: TRBV20-1
d_gene: NA
j_gene: TRBJ2-5
abundance: NA
CDR3aa: CSAQGLPEYF
CDR3nt: TGCAGTGCACAAGGGCTCCCCGAGTACTTC

v_gene: TRBV27
d_gene: TRBD1
j_gene: TRBJ2-7
abundance: once
CDR3aa: CASSDRGPGTYEQYF
CDR3nt: TGTGCCAGCAGTGACAGGGGCCCGGGAACCTACGAGCAGTACTTC

v_gene: TRBV20-1
d_gene: TRBD1
j_gene: TRBJ1-2
abundance: NA
CDR3aa: CSASEQGANYGYTF
CDR3nt: TGCAGTGCTAGCGAACAGGGGGCTAACTATGGCTACACCTTC

v_gene: TRBV7-9
d_gene: TRBD1
j_gene: TRBJ2-2
abundance: NA
CDR3aa: CASNAGTAITGELFF
CDR3nt: TGTGCCAGCAACGCCGGGACAGCGATCACCGGGGAGCTGTTTTTT

v_gene: TRBV5-1
d_gene: TRBD1
j_gene: TRBJ1-2
abundance: NA
CDR3aa: CASGTGTGGADGYTF
CDR3nt: TGCGCCAGCGGCACCGGGACAGGGGGCGCCGATGGCTACACCTTC

v_gene: TRBV30
d_gene: TRBD2
j_gene: TRBJ2-1
abundance: NA
CDR3aa: CAWSVPWPSGSHSYNEQFF
CDR3nt: TGTGCCTGGAGTGTACCCTGGCCTAGCGGGAGTCACTCCTACAATGAGCAGTTCTTC

v_gene: TRBV9
d_gene: NA
j_gene: TRBJ1-3
abundance: NA
CDR3aa: CASSVSTRNTIYF
CDR3nt: TGTGCCAGCAGCGTATCCACCAGAAACACCATATATTTT

v_gene: TRBV5-1
d_gene: NA
j_gene: TRBJ1-5
abundance: NA
CDR3aa: CASSLGLTGSGQPQHF
CDR3nt: TGCGCCAGCAGCTTGGGCCTTACAGGGTCGGGGCAGCCCCAGCATTTT

v_gene: TRBV13
d_gene: NA
j_gene: TRBJ1-1
abundance: NA
CDR3aa: CASSATGFPEAFF
CDR3nt: TGTGCCAGCAGCGCAACAGGGTTTCCTGAAGCTTTCTTT

v_gene: TRBV20-1
d_gene: NA
j_gene: TRBJ2-2
abundance: NA
CDR3aa: CSARSHLGELFF
CDR3nt: TGCAGTGCTAGATCCCACCTTGGGGAGCTGTTTTTT

v_gene: TRBV29-1
d_gene: TRBD1
j_gene: TRBJ1-1
abundance: NA
CDR3aa: CSGGQTNTEAFF
CDR3nt: TGCAGCGGGGGACAGACTAACACTGAAGCTTTCTTT

v_gene: TRBV7-9
d_gene: NA
j_gene: TRBJ2-7
abundance: NA
CDR3aa: CASSLEVGEQYF
CDR3nt: TGTGCCAGCAGCTTAGAGGTGGGGGAGCAGTACTTC

v_gene: TRBV7-2
d_gene: NA
j_gene: TRBJ1-4
abundance: NA
CDR3aa: CASSFGGQEKLFF
CDR3nt: TGTGCCAGCAGCTTTGGGGGTCAGGAAAAACTGTTTTTT

v_gene: TRBV5-1
d_gene: NA
j_gene: TRBJ1-2
abundance: NA
CDR3aa: CASSLGPQGSTGGYTF
CDR3nt: TGCGCCAGCAGCTTGGGGCCACAGGGTTCGACTGGCGGCTACACCTTC

v_gene: TRBV6-2/TRBV6-3
d_gene: NA
j_gene: TRBJ1-5
abundance: once
CDR3aa: CASSYQGPRSNQPQHF
CDR3nt: TGTGCCAGCAGTTACCAAGGACCACGCAGCAATCAGCCCCAGCATTTT